What follows are 24 T cell receptor beta chains derived from one specimen sequenced in a study of blood T cell repertoires in COVID-19. Measured with immunoSEQ multiplex PCR; TCRdb has only the in-frame clones, and not every one. This repertoire shows about 130,000 clones, approximately 82% found once; its top ten account for over 9.5%. Sequencing was done on a sample of peripheral blood. These receptor sequences come from a man in his sixties with acute or convalescent COVID-19.

This clone was found many times. Written as DNA, the CDR3 is TGTGCCAGCAGTCAACCACTAGCGGGGCCCCGGGAGCAGTTCTTC. Protein: CASSQPLAGPREQFF. This chain joins TRBV6-2 or TRBV6-3 and TRBJ2-1, with TRBD2 matching 10 bases. CDR1 is MNHEY and CDR2 is SVGEGT in the germline V gene. This CDR3 is built from 15 residues. V shed 5 bases, J shed 10 bases, and the junction held 11 bases outside the gene matches.

CDR3 nucleotides: TGCAGCGTTTTAGCGGGAAAGTCAGATACGCAGTATTTT. It yields the protein CSVLAGKSDTQYF. V and J are TRBV29-1 and TRBJ2-3; 8 nucleotides align to TRBD2. The V segment lost 5 bases and the J segment 4 bases; nucleotides outside the gene matches: 5. The germline gives CDR1 SQVTM, CDR2 ANQGSEA. The length of the CDR3 is 13 residues.

This chain joins TRBV3-1 (or the pseudogene TRBV3-2) and TRBJ2-7, with D unresolved. The CDR3 consists of 12 residues. With 3 bases removed from V and 6 bases from J, the gap between germline ends came to 9 bases. In germline, CDR1 is LGHDT, CDR2 YNNKEL (reference sequence). As DNA, the CDR3 is TGTGCCAGCAGCCACGAGTCCGGCGAGCAGTACTTC. It yields the protein CASSHESGEQYF.

The chain is built from TRBV5-1 and TRBJ1-4; D is ambiguous. Germline CDR1 SGHRS, CDR2 YFSETQ. V lost 5 bases to trimming and J lost 7 bases, with 15 bases between them. There are 14 residues in the CDR3. CDR3 DNA sequence: TGCGCCAGCAGGTCGGCGGCCGAGGCTGAAAAACTGTTTTTT. The encoded protein is CASRSAAEAEKLFF.

The V gene is TRBV18, the J gene TRBJ2-2; 9 positions match TRBD2. With V trimmed by 3 bases and J by 5 bases, 13 bases remained unmatched. CDR1 KGHSH and CDR2 LQKENI come from the germline V gene. The CDR3 contains 18 residues. CDR3 region: CASSPLTPGTSRTGELFF. The DNA of the CDR3 is TGTGCCAGCTCACCGCTAACTCCCGGGACTAGCAGAACCGGGGAGCTGTTTTTT.

This clone was seen once. The gene calls are TRBV25-1 and TRBJ2-7; the D gene is possibly TRBD2 (5 bases). Trimming removed 5 bases from V and 2 bases from J, with 13 bases in between. The germline V gene encodes CDR1 MGHDK and CDR2 SYGVNS. The CDR3 covers 14 residues. CDR3 bases: TGTGCCAGCAGTTTCCGGACGGGGACCTACGAGCAGTACTTC. This translates into CASSFRTGTYEQYF.

This chain connects TRBV28 to TRBJ1-5, with TRBD1 as a possible D gene (6 bases). CDR1 is MDHEN and CDR2 is SYDVKM in the germline V gene. Between the trimmed V and J ends, which lost 6 bases and 10 bases, there was a span of 19 bases. This CDR3 comprises 14 residues. In DNA form, the CDR3 reads TGTGCCAGCAGATCCGGGGACAAAGCGATCCCCCAGCATTTT. Translation: CASRSGDKAIPQHF.

This chain connects TRBV5-1 to TRBJ2-3; 8 nucleotides line up with TRBD2. J gave up 4 bases and V 0 bases, and 10 bases lay outside the gene matches. Germline V CDR1 and CDR2: SGHRS, YFSETQ. This CDR3 comprises 17 residues. CDR3 coding DNA: TGCGCCAGCAGCTTGGCCGTAGCGGGAAGTAGGGCAGATACGCAGTATTTT. Translating it yields CASSLAVAGSRADTQYF.

The V call is TRBV9, the J call TRBJ2-7, with 9 bases matching TRBD2. CDR1 and CDR2 from the germline V gene are SGDLS and YYNGEE. V was clipped by 4 bases and J by 4 bases; unmatched bases: 6. The CDR3 length is 14 residues. The DNA of the CDR3 is TGTGCCAGCAGCCCTAGCGGGACGGGTTACGAGCAGTACTTC. It is translated as CASSPSGTGYEQYF.

V gene TRBV3-1 (or the pseudogene TRBV3-2) combines with J gene TRBJ2-6; TRBD2 might be the D (5 bases). The germline V gene has CDR1 LGHDT and CDR2 YNNKEL (reference sequence). V was cut by 6 bases and J by 2 bases, with 17 bases left in between. The CDR3 runs 17 residues. CDR3 amino acids: CASSLNLAVAGANVLTF. The DNA of the CDR3 is TGTGCCAGCAGTCTGAACCTAGCCGTAGCTGGGGCCAACGTCCTGACTTTC.

The rearrangement joins TRBV20-1 to TRBJ2-7; TRBD2 matches at 7 bases. Germline V gives CDR1 DFQATT, CDR2 SNEGSKA (reference sequence). J was trimmed by 6 bases and V by 3 bases; bases with no gene match: 11. This CDR3 region has 14 residues. The CDR3 DNA reads as TGCAGTGCTAGTACCGGGACTACCATACGCGAGCAGTACTTC. It yields the protein CSASTGTTIREQYF.

V gene TRBV3-1 (or the pseudogene TRBV3-2) combines with J gene TRBJ2-3; 10 positions agree with TRBD2. There are 16 residues in the CDR3. The V segment lost 1 base and the J segment 1 base; nucleotides outside the gene matches: 2. In germline, CDR1 is LGHDT, CDR2 YNNKEL (reference sequence). CDR3 in DNA: TGTGCCAGCAGCCAAGCGCTAGCGGGAGGCACAGATACGCAGTATTTT. It encodes CASSQALAGGTDTQYF.

This chain's CDR3 is CASSSPAHRDRGRSGTDTQYF. The CDR3 bases are TGTGCCAGCAGTTCGCCAGCCCACCGGGACAGGGGGCGGAGTGGGACAGATACGCAGTATTTT. The genes are TRBV28 and TRBJ2-3; 12 bases match TRBD1. Germline loops: CDR1 MDHEN, CDR2 SYDVKM. The CDR3 runs to 21 residues. The ends lost 4 bases at V and 3 bases at J; junction bases unmatched: 20.

The V call is TRBV7-8, the J call TRBJ2-5; the D is unclear. V was pared by 1 base and J by 5 bases, with 14 bases between. CDR1 and CDR2 from the germline V gene are SGHVS and FQNEAQ. The CDR3 totals 15 residues. The CDR3 DNA is TGTGCCAGCAGCTTAGGTCTTTTCGCTCGGGAGACCCAGTACTTC. Translation gives CASSLGLFARETQYF.

The chain joins TRBV15 to TRBJ2-6, with 7 nucleotides matching TRBD2. This CDR3 comprises 18 residues. The trim removed 3 bases at V and 0 bases at J, leaving 8 bases unmatched. The germline gives CDR1 LNHNV, CDR2 YYDKDF (reference sequence). The CDR3, as DNA: TGTGCCACCAGCAGTTGGGGGGGACTTCCCTCTGGGGCCAACGTCCTGACTTTC. This encodes CATSSWGGLPSGANVLTF. The entire variable domain, with the rest obtained from reference TRBV15 and TRBJ2-6, is as follows: DAMVIQNPRYQVTQFGKPVTLSCSQTLNHNVMYWYQQKSSQAPKLLFHYYDKDFNNEADTPDNFQSRRPNTSFCFLDIRSPGLGDTAMYLCATSSWGGLPSGANVLTFGAGSRLTVL.

The rearrangement joins TRBV6-6 to TRBJ2-2; 7 bases map to TRBD2. This CDR3 is 20 amino acids long. With V trimmed by 6 bases and J by 5 bases, 24 bases remained unmatched. CDR1 and CDR2 from the germline V gene are MNHNY and SVGAGI (reference sequence). CDR3 bases: TGTGCCAGCAGCTCGATGGGCCAGGGAGGTGGCAGCGGGATGACCGGGGAGCTGTTTTTT. Residues: CASSSMGQGGGSGMTGELFF.

The J gene is TRBJ1-4, the V gene TRBV5-1; a weak D match, TRBD1 (6 bases). CDR3 size: 15 residues. V was trimmed by 4 bases and J by 3 bases, leaving 13 bases between them. The germline gives CDR1 SGHRS, CDR2 YFSETQ. The CDR3 DNA is TGCGCCAGCAGCCCCGTGGCAGGGGCTAATGAAAAACTGTTTTTT. It yields the protein CASSPVAGANEKLFF.

This chain links TRBV2 with TRBJ2-1; the D gene is possibly TRBD1 (6 bases). Germline V gene data show CDR1 as SNHLY and CDR2 as FYNNEI. CDR3 length: 12 amino acids. Trimming took 8 bases from V and 2 from J, leaving 7 bases between them. CDR3 nucleotide sequence: TGTGCCAGCTGGGACACCTACAATGAGCAGTTCTTC. Translating it yields CASWDTYNEQFF.

Written as DNA, the CDR3 is TGCGCCAGCTCGACTGGGCGTAGCGGGAGGACCAATGAGCAGTTCTTC. It encodes CASSTGRSGRTNEQFF. The V call is TRBV5-1, the J call TRBJ2-1; TRBD2 aligns across 10 bases. Germline assignment: CDR1 SGHRS and CDR2 YFSETQ. The CDR3 runs 16 residues. Unmatched junction bases numbered 13, after V lost 7 bases and J lost 6 bases.

This clone was seen at least ten times. V usage is TRBV28 and J usage is TRBJ1-6; D uncertain. The germline V gene has CDR1 MDHEN and CDR2 SYDVKM. The CDR3 contains 13 residues. Trimming removed 9 bases from V and 3 bases from J, with 9 bases in between. The CDR3 DNA follows: TGTGCCAGTCGAGGCAGCTATAATTCACCCCTCCACTTT. Protein sequence: CASRGSYNSPLHF.

On this clone: One end of the junction is discordant with germline, which a read error may explain. The J gene is TRBJ2-3, the V gene TRBV28; TRBD2 matches at 10 bases. CDR3 length: 14 amino acids. Germline V gene sequence: CDR1 MDHEN, CDR2 SYDVKM. This CDR3 reads CASSPHSGRASPLF. The CDR3 DNA sequence: TGTGCCAGCAGCCCTCACAGCGGGAGGGCTTCCCCTCTCTTT.

This rearrangement joins TRBV27 to TRBJ1-2, with D possibly matching TRBD1 (5 bases). The CDR3 runs 13 residues. The V end lost 11 bases, the J end lost 0 bases, and 13 bases lay between the germline ends. Germline lookup yields CDR1 MNHEY and CDR2 SMNVEV (reference sequence). The CDR3 here is CACGPGANYGYTF. The CDR3 DNA reads as TGTGCCTGTGGCCCGGGGGCTAACTATGGCTACACCTTC.

V usage is TRBV30 and J usage is TRBJ1-5; D gene uncertain. The CDR3 spans 15 residues. Per germline, CDR1 GTSNPN and CDR2 SVGIG (reference sequence). The V gene lost 0 bases and the J gene lost 0 bases, with 9 bases spanning the gap. CDR3 region: CAWSVRELSNQPQHF. The CDR3 DNA is TGTGCCTGGAGTGTACGAGAGCTTAGCAATCAGCCCCAGCATTTT.

This chain connects TRBV18 to TRBJ1-5; D remains ambiguous. The CDR3 covers 13 residues. In germline, CDR1 is KGHSH, CDR2 LQKENI. Trimming stripped 0 bases from V and 7 bases from J, with 7 bases between. The CDR3 region has the DNA TGTGCCAGCTCACCACCGCCGGGGCAGCCCCAGCATTTT. It encodes CASSPPPGQPQHF.